This TCR beta chain derives from a study of identical twins. Of note for this clonotype: Its antigen is currently unknown.

With 3 bases removed from V and 8 bases from J, the gap between germline ends came to 11 bases. Germline V gene sequence: CDR1 SEHNR, CDR2 FQNEAQ (reference sequence). CDR3 length: 14 amino acids. Study conclusions and caveats: With beta out-of-frame sequences, excess sharing by twins was weaker.

TCRdb re-analysed the 5' RACE reads in MiXCR, keeping a single row per CDR3 protein. The sample includes about 520,000 distinct CDR3 sequences, roughly a fifth seen only once; the top ten take 0.75% to 0.95%. The data were also submitted as part of a second study, on T cells expressing NK-cell markers.

This receptor was taken from a young woman in good health. The sequencing input was CD4+ T cells sorted from blood. This chain connects TRBV7-9 to TRBJ2-6; D unresolved. The DNA for the CDR3 is TGTGCCAGCAGCTTTGATCTGGGTACCAACGTCCTGACTTTC. This codes for CASSFDLGTNVLTF.